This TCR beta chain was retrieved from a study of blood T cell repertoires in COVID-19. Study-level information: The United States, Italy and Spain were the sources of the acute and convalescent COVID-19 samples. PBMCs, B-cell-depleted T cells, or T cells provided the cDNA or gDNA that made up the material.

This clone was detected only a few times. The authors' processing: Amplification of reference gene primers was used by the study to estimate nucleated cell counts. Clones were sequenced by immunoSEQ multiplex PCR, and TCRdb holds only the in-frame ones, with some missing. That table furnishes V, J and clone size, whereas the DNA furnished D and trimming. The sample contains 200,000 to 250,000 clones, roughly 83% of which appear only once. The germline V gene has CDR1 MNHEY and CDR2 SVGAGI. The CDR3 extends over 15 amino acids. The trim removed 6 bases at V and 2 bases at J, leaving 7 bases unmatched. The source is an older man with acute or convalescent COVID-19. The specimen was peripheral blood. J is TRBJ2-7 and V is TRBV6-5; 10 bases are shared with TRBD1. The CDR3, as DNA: TGTGCCAGCAGCCTGTGGGGACAGGGGACCTACGAGCAGTACTTC. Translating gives CASSLWGQGTYEQYF.